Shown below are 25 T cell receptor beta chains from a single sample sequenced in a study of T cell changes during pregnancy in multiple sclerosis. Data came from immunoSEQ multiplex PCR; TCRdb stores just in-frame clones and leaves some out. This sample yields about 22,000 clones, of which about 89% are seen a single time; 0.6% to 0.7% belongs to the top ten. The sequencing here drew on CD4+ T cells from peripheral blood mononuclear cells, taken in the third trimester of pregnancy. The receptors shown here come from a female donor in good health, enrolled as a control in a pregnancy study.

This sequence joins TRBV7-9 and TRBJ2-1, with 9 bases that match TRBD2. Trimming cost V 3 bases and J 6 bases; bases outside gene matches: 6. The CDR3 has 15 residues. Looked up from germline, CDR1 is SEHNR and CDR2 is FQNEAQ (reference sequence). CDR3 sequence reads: CASSFLAGVSNEQFF. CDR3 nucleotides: TGTGCCAGCAGCTTTTTAGCGGGAGTAAGCAATGAGCAGTTCTTC.

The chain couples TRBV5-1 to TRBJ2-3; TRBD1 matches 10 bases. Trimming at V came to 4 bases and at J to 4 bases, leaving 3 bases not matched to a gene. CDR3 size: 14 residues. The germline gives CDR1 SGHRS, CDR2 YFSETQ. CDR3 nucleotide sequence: TGCGCCAGCAGCAGAGGACAGGGGGCAGATACGCAGTATTTT. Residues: CASSRGQGADTQYF.

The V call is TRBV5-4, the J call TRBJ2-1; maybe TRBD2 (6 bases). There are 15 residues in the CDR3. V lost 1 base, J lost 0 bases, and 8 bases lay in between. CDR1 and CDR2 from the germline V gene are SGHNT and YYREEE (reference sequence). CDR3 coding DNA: TGTGCCAGCAGCTTGACGGGAGCCTCCTACAATGAGCAGTTCTTC. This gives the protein CASSLTGASYNEQFF.

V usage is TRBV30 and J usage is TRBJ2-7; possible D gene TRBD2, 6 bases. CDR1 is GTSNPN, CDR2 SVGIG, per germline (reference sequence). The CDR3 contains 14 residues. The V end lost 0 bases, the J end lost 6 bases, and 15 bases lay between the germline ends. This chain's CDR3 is CAWSVGGFKGEQYF. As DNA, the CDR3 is TGTGCCTGGAGTGTCGGGGGTTTTAAAGGCGAGCAGTACTTC.

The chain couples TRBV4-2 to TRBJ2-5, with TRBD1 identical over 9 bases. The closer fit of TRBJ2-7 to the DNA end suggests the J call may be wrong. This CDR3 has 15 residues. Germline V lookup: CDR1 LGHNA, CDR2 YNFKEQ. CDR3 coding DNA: TGTGCCAGCAGCCAAGATCTTGACAGGGGGTACGAGCAGTACTTC. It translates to CASSQDLDRGYEQYF.

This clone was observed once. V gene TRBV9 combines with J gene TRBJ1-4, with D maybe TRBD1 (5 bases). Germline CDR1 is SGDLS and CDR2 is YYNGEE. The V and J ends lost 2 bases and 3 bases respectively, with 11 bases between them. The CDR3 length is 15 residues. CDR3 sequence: CASSVAGSANEKLFF. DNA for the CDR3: TGTGCCAGCAGCGTTGCAGGGTCGGCTAATGAAAAACTGTTTTTT.

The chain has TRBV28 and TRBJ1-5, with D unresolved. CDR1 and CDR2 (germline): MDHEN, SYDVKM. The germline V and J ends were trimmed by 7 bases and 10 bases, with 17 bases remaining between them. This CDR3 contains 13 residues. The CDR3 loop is CASTNIKWQPQHF. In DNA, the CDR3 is TGTGCCAGCACCAACATTAAGTGGCAACCCCAGCATTTT.

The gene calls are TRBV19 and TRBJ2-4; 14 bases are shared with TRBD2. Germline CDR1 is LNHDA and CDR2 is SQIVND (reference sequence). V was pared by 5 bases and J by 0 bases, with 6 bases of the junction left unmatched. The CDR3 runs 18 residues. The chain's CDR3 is CASSPGLAGGLAKNIQYF. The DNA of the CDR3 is TGTGCCAGTAGTCCCGGACTAGCGGGGGGCCTAGCCAAAAACATTCAGTACTTC.

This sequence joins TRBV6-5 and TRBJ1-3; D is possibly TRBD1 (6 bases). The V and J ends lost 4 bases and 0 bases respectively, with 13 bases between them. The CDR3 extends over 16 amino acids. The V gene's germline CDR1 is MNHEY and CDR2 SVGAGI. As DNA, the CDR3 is TGTGCCAGCAGTTCCTTCGACAGGTACTCTGGAAACACCATATATTTT. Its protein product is CASSSFDRYSGNTIYF.

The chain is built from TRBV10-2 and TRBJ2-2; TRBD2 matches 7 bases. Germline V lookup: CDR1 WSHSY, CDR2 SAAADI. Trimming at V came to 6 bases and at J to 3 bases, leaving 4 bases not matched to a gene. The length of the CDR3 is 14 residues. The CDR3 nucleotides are TGCGCCAGCAGGGGGGGGATTTACACCGGGGAGCTGTTTTTT. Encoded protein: CASRGGIYTGELFF.

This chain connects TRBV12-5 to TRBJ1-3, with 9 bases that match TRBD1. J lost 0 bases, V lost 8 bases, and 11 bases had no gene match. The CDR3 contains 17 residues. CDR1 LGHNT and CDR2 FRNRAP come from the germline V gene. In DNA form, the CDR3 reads TGTGCTAGTCGTGGGACAGGGCGGTTTTCCTCTGGAAACACCATATATTTT. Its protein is CASRGTGRFSSGNTIYF.

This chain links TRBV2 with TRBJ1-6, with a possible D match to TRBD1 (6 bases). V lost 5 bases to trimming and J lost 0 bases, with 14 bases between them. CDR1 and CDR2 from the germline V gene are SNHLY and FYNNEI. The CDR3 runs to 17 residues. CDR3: CASSPRRGSSYNSPLHF. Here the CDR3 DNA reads TGTGCCAGCAGTCCGAGAAGGGGGAGCTCCTATAATTCACCCCTCCACTTT.

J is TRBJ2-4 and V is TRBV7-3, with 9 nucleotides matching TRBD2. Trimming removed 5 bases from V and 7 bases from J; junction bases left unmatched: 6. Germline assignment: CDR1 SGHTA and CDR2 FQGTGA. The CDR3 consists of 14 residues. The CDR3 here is CASSLSGSGNIQYF. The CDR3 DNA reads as TGTGCCAGCAGCCTTAGCGGGAGCGGCAACATTCAGTACTTC.

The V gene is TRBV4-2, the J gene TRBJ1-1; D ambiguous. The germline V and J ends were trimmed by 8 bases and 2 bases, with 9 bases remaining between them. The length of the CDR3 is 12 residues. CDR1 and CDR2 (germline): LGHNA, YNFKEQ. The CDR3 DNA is TGTGCCAGCGGGCCTTTCAACACTGAAGCTTTCTTT. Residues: CASGPFNTEAFF.

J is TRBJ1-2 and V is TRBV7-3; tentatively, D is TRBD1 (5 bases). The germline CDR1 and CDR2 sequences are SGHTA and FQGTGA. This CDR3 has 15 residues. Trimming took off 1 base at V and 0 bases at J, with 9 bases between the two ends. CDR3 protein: CASSLMGGTNYGYTF. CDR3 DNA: TGTGCCAGCAGCTTAATGGGGGGAACTAACTATGGCTACACCTTC. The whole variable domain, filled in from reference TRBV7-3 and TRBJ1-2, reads GAGVSQTPSNKVTEKGKYVELRCDPISGHTALYWYRQSLGQGPEFLIYFQGTGAADDSGLPNDRFFAVRPEGSVSTLKIQRTERGDSAVYLCASSLMGGTNYGYTFGSGTRLTVV.

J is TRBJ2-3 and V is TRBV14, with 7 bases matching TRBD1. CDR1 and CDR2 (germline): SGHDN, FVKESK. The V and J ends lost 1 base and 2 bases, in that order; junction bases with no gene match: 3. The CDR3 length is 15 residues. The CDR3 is CASSQGTGITDTQYF. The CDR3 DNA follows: TGTGCCAGCAGCCAAGGGACAGGAATCACAGATACGCAGTATTTT. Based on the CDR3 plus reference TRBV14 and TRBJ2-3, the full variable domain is EAGVTQFPSHSVIEKGQTVTLRCDPISGHDNLYWYRRVMGKEIKFLLHFVKESKQDESGMPNNRFLAERTGGTYSTLKVQPAELEDSGVYFCASSQGTGITDTQYFGPGTRLTVL.

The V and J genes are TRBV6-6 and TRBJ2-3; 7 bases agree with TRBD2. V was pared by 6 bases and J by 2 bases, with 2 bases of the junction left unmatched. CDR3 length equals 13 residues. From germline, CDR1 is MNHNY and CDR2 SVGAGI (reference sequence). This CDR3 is CASRTSDTDTQYF. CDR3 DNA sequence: TGTGCCAGCAGAACTAGCGACACAGATACGCAGTATTTT.

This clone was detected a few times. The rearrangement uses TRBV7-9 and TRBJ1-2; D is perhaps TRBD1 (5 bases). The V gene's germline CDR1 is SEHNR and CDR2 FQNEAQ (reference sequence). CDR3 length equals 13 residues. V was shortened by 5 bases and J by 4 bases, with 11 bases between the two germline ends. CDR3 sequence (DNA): TGTGCCAGCAGCCAAGCGACAGTCTATGGCTACACCTTC. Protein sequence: CASSQATVYGYTF.

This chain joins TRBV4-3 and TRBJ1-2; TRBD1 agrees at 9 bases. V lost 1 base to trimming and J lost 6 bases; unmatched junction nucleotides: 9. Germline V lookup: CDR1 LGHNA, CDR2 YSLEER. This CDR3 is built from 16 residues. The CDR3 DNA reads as TGCGCCAGCAGCCAAGTCTTCGGGACAGGGATCGATGGCTACACCTTC. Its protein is CASSQVFGTGIDGYTF.

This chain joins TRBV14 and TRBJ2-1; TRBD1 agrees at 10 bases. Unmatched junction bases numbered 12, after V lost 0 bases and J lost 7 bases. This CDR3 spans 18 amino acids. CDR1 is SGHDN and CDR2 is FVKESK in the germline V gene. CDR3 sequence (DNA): TGTGCCAGCAGCCAAGATCTTTGGCCCCGGGACAGGGGTAATGAGCAGTTCTTC. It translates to CASSQDLWPRDRGNEQFF.

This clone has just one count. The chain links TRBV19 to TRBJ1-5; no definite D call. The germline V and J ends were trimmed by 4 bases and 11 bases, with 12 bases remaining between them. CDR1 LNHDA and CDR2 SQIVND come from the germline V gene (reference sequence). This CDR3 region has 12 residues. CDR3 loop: CASSNGPESQHF. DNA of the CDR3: TGTGCCAGTAGTAACGGTCCGGAGTCCCAGCATTTT.

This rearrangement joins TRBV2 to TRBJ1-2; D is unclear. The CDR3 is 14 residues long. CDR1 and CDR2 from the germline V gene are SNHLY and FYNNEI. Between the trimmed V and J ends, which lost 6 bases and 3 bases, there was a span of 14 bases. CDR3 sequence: CASRWLGADYGYTF. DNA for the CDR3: TGTGCCAGCAGGTGGTTGGGCGCCGACTATGGCTACACCTTC.

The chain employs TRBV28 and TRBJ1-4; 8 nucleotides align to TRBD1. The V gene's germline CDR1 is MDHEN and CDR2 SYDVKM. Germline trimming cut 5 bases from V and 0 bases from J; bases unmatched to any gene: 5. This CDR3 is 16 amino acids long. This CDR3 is CASSQDRAATNEKLFF. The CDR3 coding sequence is TGTGCCAGCAGTCAGGACAGGGCCGCAACTAATGAAAAACTGTTTTTT. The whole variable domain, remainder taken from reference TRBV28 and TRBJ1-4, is DVKVTQSSRYLVKRTGEKVFLECVQDMDHENMFWYRQDPGLGLRLIYFSYDVKMKEKGDIPEGYSVSREKKERFSLILESASTNQTSMYLCASSQDRAATNEKLFFGSGTQLSVL.

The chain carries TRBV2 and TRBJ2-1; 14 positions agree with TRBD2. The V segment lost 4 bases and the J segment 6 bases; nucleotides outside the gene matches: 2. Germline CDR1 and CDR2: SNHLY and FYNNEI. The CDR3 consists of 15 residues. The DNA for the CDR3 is TGTGCCAGCAGTGGGGGACTAGCGGGGGTCAATGAGCAGTTCTTC. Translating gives CASSGGLAGVNEQFF.

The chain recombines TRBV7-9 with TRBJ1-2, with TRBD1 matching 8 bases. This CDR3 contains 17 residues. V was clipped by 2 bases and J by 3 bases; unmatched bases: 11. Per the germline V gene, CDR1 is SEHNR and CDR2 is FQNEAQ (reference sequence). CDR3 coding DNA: TGTGCCAGCAGCTTAAATAGGGGACAGGACTTATACTATGGCTACACCTTC. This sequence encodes CASSLNRGQDLYYGYTF.